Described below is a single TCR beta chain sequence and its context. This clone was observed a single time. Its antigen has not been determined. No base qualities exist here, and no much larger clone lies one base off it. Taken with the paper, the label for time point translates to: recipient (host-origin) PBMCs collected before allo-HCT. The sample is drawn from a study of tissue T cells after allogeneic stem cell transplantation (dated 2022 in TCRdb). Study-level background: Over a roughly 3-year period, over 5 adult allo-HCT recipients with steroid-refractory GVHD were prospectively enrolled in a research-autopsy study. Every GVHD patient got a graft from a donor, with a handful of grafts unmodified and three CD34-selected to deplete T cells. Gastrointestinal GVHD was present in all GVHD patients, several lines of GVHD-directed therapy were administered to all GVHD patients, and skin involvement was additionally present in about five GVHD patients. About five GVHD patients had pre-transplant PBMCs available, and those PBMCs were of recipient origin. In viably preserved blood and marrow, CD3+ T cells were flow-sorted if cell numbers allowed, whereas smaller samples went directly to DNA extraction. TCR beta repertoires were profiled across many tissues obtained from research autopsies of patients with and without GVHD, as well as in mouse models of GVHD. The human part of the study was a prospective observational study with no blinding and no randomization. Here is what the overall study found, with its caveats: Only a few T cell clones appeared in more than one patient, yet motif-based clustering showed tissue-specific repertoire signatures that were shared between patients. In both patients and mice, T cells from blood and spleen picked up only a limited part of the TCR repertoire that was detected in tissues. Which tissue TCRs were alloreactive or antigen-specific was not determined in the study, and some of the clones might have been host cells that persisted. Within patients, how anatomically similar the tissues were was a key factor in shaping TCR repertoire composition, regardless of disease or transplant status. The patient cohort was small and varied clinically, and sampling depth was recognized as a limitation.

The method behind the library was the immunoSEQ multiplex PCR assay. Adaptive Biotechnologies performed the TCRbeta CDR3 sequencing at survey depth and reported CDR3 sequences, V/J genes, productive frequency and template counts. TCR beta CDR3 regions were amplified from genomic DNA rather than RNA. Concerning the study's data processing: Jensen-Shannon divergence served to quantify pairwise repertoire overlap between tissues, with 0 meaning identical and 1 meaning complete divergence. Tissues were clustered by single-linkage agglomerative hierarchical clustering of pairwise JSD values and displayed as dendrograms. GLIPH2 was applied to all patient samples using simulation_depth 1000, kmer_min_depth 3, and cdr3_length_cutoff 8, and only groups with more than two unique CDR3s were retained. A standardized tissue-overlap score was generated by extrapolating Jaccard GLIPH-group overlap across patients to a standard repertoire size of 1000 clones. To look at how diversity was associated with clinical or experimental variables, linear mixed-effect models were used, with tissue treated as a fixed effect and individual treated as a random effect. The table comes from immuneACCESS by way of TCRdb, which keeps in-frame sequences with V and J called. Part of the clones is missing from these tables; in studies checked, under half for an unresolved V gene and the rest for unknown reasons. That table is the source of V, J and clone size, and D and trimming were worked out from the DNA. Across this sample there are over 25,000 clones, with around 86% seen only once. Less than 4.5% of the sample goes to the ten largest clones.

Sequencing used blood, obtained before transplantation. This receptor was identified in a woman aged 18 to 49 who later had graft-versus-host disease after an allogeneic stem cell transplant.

The DNA sequence reads TGCGCCAGCAGCGGTGGTATGGGGGGATTGAACACCGGGGAGCTGTTTTTT. Its translation reads: CASSGGMGGLNTGELFF. The V gene is TRBV5-1 and the J gene is TRBJ2-2; TRBD2 is possibly the D segment (6 matching bases). CDR3 length: 17 amino acids, cysteine to phenylalanine. The read is trimmed to its CDR3 DNA, 51 bases read in frame from base 1. The trim is 4 bases for V and 1 base for J, with a gap of 17 bases between the germline ends. CDR1 and CDR2 were assigned from the germline V gene as SGHRS and YFSETQ.